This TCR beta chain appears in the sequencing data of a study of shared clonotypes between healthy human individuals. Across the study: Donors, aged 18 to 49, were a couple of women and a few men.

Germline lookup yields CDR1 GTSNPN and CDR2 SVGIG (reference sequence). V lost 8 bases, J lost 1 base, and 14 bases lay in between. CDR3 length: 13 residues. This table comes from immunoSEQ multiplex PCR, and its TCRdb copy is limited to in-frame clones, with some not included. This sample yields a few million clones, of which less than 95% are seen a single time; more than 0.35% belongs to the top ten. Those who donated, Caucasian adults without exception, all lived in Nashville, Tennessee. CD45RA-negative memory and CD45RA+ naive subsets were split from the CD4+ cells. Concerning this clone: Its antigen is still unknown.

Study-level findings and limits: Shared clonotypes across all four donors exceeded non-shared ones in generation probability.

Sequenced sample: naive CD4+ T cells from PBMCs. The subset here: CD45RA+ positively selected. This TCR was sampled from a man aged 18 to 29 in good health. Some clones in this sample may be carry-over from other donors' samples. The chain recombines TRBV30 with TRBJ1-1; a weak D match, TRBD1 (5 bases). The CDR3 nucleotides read TGTGCCAGAAGTCCTCAGGGGAACACTGAAGCTTTCTTT. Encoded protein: CARSPQGNTEAFF.